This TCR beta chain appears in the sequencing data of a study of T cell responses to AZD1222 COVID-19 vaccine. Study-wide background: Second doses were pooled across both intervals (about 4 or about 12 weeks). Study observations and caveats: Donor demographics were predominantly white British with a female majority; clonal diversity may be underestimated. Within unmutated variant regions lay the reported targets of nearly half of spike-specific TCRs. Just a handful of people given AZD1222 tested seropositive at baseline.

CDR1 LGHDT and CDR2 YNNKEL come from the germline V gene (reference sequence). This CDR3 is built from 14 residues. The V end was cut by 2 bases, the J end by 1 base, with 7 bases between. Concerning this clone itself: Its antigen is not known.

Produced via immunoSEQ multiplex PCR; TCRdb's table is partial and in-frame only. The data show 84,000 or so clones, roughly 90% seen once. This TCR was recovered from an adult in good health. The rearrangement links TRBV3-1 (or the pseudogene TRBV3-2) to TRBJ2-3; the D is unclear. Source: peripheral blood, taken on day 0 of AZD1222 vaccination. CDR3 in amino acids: CASSQTDRTDTQYF. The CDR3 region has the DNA TGTGCCAGCAGCCAAACGGACCGCACAGATACGCAGTATTTT.